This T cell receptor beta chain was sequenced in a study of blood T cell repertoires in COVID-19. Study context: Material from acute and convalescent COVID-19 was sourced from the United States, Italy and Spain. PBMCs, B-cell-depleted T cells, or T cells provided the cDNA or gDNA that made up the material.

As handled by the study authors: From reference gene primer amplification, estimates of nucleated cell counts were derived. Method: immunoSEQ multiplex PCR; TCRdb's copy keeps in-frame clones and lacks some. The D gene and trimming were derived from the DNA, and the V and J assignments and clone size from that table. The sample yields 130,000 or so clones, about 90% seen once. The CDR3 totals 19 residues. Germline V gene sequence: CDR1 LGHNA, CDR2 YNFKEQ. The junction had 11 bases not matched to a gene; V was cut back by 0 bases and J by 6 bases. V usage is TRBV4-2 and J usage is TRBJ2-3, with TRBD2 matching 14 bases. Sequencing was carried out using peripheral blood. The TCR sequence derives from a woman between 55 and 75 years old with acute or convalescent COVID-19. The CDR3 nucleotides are TGTGCCAGCAGCCAAGACGGACTAGCGGGGGGCCTAGCAGTTGATACGCAGTATTTT. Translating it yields CASSQDGLAGGLAVDTQYF.